The rows below give T cell receptor beta chains drawn from one sample of a study of T cell repertoires in cytomegalovirus infection. MiXCR, run by TCRdb on the reads, gives a single entry per CDR3 protein. The data show under 200,000 distinct CDR3 sequences, nearly 9.5% seen once. Sample: PBMCs. The receptors stem from a human donor in good health (CMV status not recorded). Some clones in this sample may be carry-over from other donors' samples. The CDR3 runs from the conserved cysteine through the conserved F or W. The D gene is left open where the match is weak. Only some rows state a clone size, as once, few, many or a class for expanded clones.

J	V	size	D	DNA	CDR3
TRBJ2-3	TRBV7-6	many	-	TGTGCCAGCAGCTTACTCCCTGCTGGGGGGGCCCCGGATACGCAGTATTTT	CASSLLPAGGAPDTQYF
TRBJ1-2	TRBV7-6	many	TRBD1	TGTGCCAGCAGCCCCCAACCGCGGCAGGGGGATGGCTACACCTTC	CASSPQPRQGDGYTF
TRBJ2-2	TRBV11-2	few	TRBD1	TGTGCCAGCAGCGAAAGAACCGGGACAGGGAACACCGGGGAGCTGTTTTTT	CASSERTGTGNTGELFF
TRBJ2-7	TRBV20-1	-	TRBD1	TGCAGTGTCGAAGACAGGGGAACCTACGAGCAGTACTTC	CSVEDRGTYEQYF
TRBJ1-6	TRBV28	many	-	TGTGCCAGTCATAATCGGGGAAAGAATAATTCACCCCTCCACTTT	CASHNRGKNNSPLHF
TRBJ1-5	TRBV27	-	TRBD1	TGTGCCAGCAAACCGGGACAGGGTCGTCAGCCCCAGCATTTT	CASKPGQGRQPQHF
TRBJ1-3	TRBV7-8	many	TRBD1	TGTGCCAGCAGCTTATTAGACAGGGCTGGAAACACCATATATTTT	CASSLLDRAGNTIYF
TRBJ2-7	TRBV28	-	TRBD1	TGTGCCAGCAACGATCGACAGGGGGTGGCCTACGAGCAGTACTTC	CASNDRQGVAYEQYF
TRBJ1-3	TRBV7-2	many	-	TGTGCCAGCAGCTTAGAACCCAGTTTCACCATATATTTT	CASSLEPSFTIYF
TRBJ1-2	TRBV6-5	many	-	TGTGCCAGCAGTTACTCGCCGGGAATTGACGGCTACACCTTC	CASSYSPGIDGYTF
TRBJ2-1	TRBV24-1	many	TRBD2	TGTGCCACCAGTGATTCGGAAGCGGCTAGCGGGAGGGTTGAGCAGTTCTTC	CATSDSEAASGRVEQFF
TRBJ2-5	TRBV7-8	many	TRBD2	TGTGCCAGCAGCTTAGACAGGATAGCGGGGGGCCCCAAAGAGACCCAGTACTTC	CASSLDRIAGGPKETQYF
TRBJ1-2	TRBV29-1	few	TRBD1	TGCAGCGTTGATCACGAGGGGGCAAACTATGGCTACACCTTC	CSVDHEGANYGYTF
TRBJ2-1	TRBV7-2	many	TRBD2	TGTGCCAGCAGCTTTGGGGTCGTGGGACTAGCTCCCCATGAGCAGTTCTTC	CASSFGVVGLAPHEQFF
TRBJ1-2	TRBV7-9	many	-	TGTGCCAGCAGCCCACGACTGACGCTGAACTATGGCTACACCTTC	CASSPRLTLNYGYTF
TRBJ1-2	TRBV20-1	-	-	TGCAGTGCTAGAGACCAGGTCTATGGCTACACCTTC	CSARDQVYGYTF
TRBJ2-3	TRBV5-4	few	-	TGTGCCAGCAGCTTGGATTACAGGGCCACAGATACGCAGTATTTT	CASSLDYRATDTQYF
TRBJ1-2	TRBV28	many	-	TGTGCCAGCAGCTTATCCGGGACGGGAAATCGTGACTACACCTTC	CASSLSGTGNRDYTF
TRBJ2-6	TRBV4-3	many	-	TGCGCCAGCAGCGCCGACGGGGGCGTTATATCTGGGGCCAACGTCCTGACTTTC	CASSADGGVISGANVLTF
TRBJ2-6	TRBV7-8	many	-	TGTGCCAGCAGCTTACTCCAGGGATCCGGGGCCAACGTCCTGACTTTC	CASSLLQGSGANVLTF
TRBJ2-4	TRBV6-2/TRBV6-3	few	-	TGTGCCAGCAGTTACGGTCTAGCTGCCATTCAGTACTTC	CASSYGLAAIQYF
TRBJ2-2	TRBV28	few	-	TGTGCCAGCAGAGCAAAGGGGGGCACCGGGGAGCTGTTTTTT	CASRAKGGTGELFF
TRBJ1-2	TRBV7-2	many	-	TGTGCCAGCAGACTCTCCCCGGTGGGATCCGATGGCTACACCTTC	CASRLSPVGSDGYTF
TRBJ1-1	TRBV7-2	many	-	TGTGCCAGCCTGCGACAGGTTGAAGCTTTCTTT	CASLRQVEAFF
TRBJ1-5	TRBV28	many	-	TGTGCCAGCAGTTTAGGAATCCGGGGCAGGAAGCTGCAGCCCCAGCATTTT	CASSLGIRGRKLQPQHF
TRBJ2-4	TRBV20-1	-	-	TGCAGTGCTAGAGATCTGGCTGACTTAGCCAAAAACATTCAGTACTTC	CSARDLADLAKNIQYF
TRBJ2-3	TRBV28	many	-	TGTGCCAGCAGTTATCCTAGGGGGTCTAGCACAGATACGCAGTATTTT	CASSYPRGSSTDTQYF
TRBJ2-3	TRBV7-2	many	-	TGTGCCAGCAGCTCCGGTCCTAGCGCGCCCACAGATACGCAGTATTTT	CASSSGPSAPTDTQYF
TRBJ2-7	TRBV7-9	many	-	TGTGCCAGCAGCTTAGTCGTCAGCTCCTACGAGCAGTACTTC	CASSLVVSSYEQYF
TRBJ2-2	TRBV7-3	-	TRBD1	TGTGCCAGCAGCTTACTTCCAGGGGGCCTCAACACCGGGGAGCTGTTTTTT	CASSLLPGGLNTGELFF
TRBJ2-3	TRBV7-2	many	TRBD2	TGTGCCAGCAGCTTAGGGACTAGAATTCGGGATACGCAGTATTTT	CASSLGTRIRDTQYF
TRBJ1-1	TRBV25-1	-	-	TGTGCCAGCGAAGGCATGAACACTGAAGCTTTCTTT	CASEGMNTEAFF
TRBJ1-5	TRBV20-1	-	-	TGCAGTGCCTTCCCGGTCCTCCCCGGCAATCAGCCCCAGCATTTT	CSAFPVLPGNQPQHF
TRBJ2-7	TRBV29-1	many	-	TGCAGCGTTGAAGGGGGTTTAGGAGTTTTCTCCTACGAGCAGTACTTC	CSVEGGLGVFSYEQYF
TRBJ1-2	TRBV4-1	few	-	TGCGCCAGCAGCCAAGATTTGGGGGTCTTCTATGGCTACACCTTC	CASSQDLGVFYGYTF
TRBJ1-2	TRBV28	-	-	TGTGCCAGCAGGACCGGGGGGGGCAGCGTTTATGGCTACACCTTC	CASRTGGGSVYGYTF
TRBJ1-2	TRBV7-2	many	-	TGTGCCAGCAGCTTAGCGGCCCAGGGCGCTCTTTATGGCTACACCTTC	CASSLAAQGALYGYTF
TRBJ1-2	TRBV20-1	many	-	TGCAGTGCCAGACCAATTAAGGACTATGGCTACACCTTC	CSARPIKDYGYTF
TRBJ1-1	TRBV15	few	-	TGTGCCACCAGCAGAGGTCGGGAACGAACGAACACTGAAGCTTTCTTT	CATSRGRERTNTEAFF
TRBJ1-5	TRBV7-9	many	-	TGTGCCAGCAGCTTAGCCGGGACGCCCCAGCATTTT	CASSLAGTPQHF
TRBJ2-1	TRBV5-1	few	-	TGCGCCAGCAGTTCCGGGACTCAAAAGTTCTTC	CASSSGTQKFF
TRBJ2-7	TRBV19	few	TRBD2	TGTGCCAGTAGTTCCGGCCGGACTAGCGGGAGTAGGAAGACCTACGAGCAGTACTTC	CASSSGRTSGSRKTYEQYF
TRBJ2-1	TRBV29-1	many	TRBD2	TGCAGCGTTGAGGGACTACGGGGGAATGAGCAGTTCTTC	CSVEGLRGNEQFF
TRBJ2-1	TRBV2	many	TRBD1	TGTGCCAGCAAAGATACCTCCGGGACAGTCAGCTCCTACAATGAGCAGTTCTTC	CASKDTSGTVSSYNEQFF
TRBJ1-5	TRBV7-2	-	-	TGTGCCAGCAGCTTAGGTCAAACACATCAGCCCCAGCATTTT	CASSLGQTHQPQHF
TRBJ1-1	TRBV29-1	many	-	TGCAGCGTGGGGAACACTGAAGCTTTCTTT	CSVGNTEAFF
TRBJ2-1	TRBV19	-	-	TGTGCCAGTAGAACTAGAACCGGCTCCTACAATGAGCAGTTCTTC	CASRTRTGSYNEQFF
TRBJ1-2	TRBV7-9	many	-	TGTGCCAGCAGCTATTCAGGGGATAACTATGGCTACACCTTC	CASSYSGDNYGYTF
TRBJ1-2	TRBV28	many	TRBD1	TGTGCCAGCAGTTCCGGGACAGGGTACCACTATGGCTACACCTTC	CASSSGTGYHYGYTF
TRBJ2-1	TRBV9	few	-	TGTGCCAGCAGCGTAGGACCGCACAATGAGCAGTTCTTC	CASSVGPHNEQFF
TRBJ1-1	TRBV5-5	-	-	TGTGCCAGCAGCTTCCGGGGGAGCAACGCTTTCTTT	CASSFRGSNAFF
TRBJ2-1	TRBV7-3	many	-	TGTGCCAGCAGCTTAACGCGGACCGACAACGGTGAGCAGTTCTTC	CASSLTRTDNGEQFF
TRBJ2-1	TRBV10-1	many	TRBD2	TGCGCCAGCAGTTTAGCGGGGCGGTACAATGAGCAGTTCTTC	CASSLAGRYNEQFF
TRBJ2-3	TRBV6-8	few	-	TGTGCCAGCAGTTCCCCTGGGGCGGGAGATACGCAGTATTTT	CASSSPGAGDTQYF
TRBJ2-5	TRBV29-1	few	-	TGCAGCGTTGGGGGAGAGACCCAGTACTTC	CSVGGETQYF
TRBJ1-2	TRBV28	-	TRBD1	TGTGCCAGCAGTACCCACGGACAGGGTAACTATGGCTACACCTTC	CASSTHGQGNYGYTF
TRBJ2-7	TRBV30	few	-	TGTGCCTGGGGGAGCCTCAGTAACGAGCAGTACTTC	CAWGSLSNEQYF
TRBJ1-1	TRBV12-3/TRBV12-4	-	-	TGTGCCAGCAGGGCAGAGGGGTTGAAAGCTTTCTTT	CASRAEGLKAFF
TRBJ2-4	TRBV4-2	many	TRBD2	TGTGCCAGCAGCCAAGCGTTAGCGGGAGGTCAACTAGCCAAAAACATTCAGTACTTC	CASSQALAGGQLAKNIQYF